The 28 T cell receptor beta chains reported below all come from one sample, sequenced in a study of CD8+CD57+ T cells in acquired aplastic anemia. The use of genomic DNA as template underpinned the TCR beta VDJ and CDR3 profiling. Each CDR3 protein gets one entry after TCRdb re-called the reads with MiXCR. The sample includes some 130,000 distinct CDR3 sequences, around 50% of them seen just once. The material sequenced was sorted CD4+, CD8+, or CD8+CD57+ T cells (not recorded which) from PBMCs. Every receptor here comes from a human donor in good health, serving as a control.

The table lists this clonotype with many counts. The rearrangement links TRBV20-1 to TRBJ2-5; a possible D gene is TRBD2 (7 bases). The CDR3 runs 13 residues. With 8 bases removed from V and 5 bases from J, the gap between germline ends came to 18 bases. Germline V lookup: CDR1 DFQATT, CDR2 SNEGSKA (reference sequence). CDR3 residues: CSYQGGGLETQYF. The CDR3 DNA follows: TGCAGTTACCAAGGGGGGGGGTTGGAGACCCAGTACTTC.

This chain links TRBV7-2 with TRBJ1-1, with D maybe TRBD1 (5 bases). This CDR3 contains 13 residues. In germline, CDR1 is SGHTA, CDR2 FQGNSA. With 4 bases removed from V and 10 bases from J, the gap between germline ends came to 16 bases. The CDR3 DNA is TGTGCCAGCAGCTGGGGACGGGGACGTGGAGCTTTCTTT. Protein product: CASSWGRGRGAFF. Full variable domain (rest looked up from reference TRBV7-2 and TRBJ1-1): GAGVSQSPSNKVTEKGKDVELRCDPISGHTALYWYRQSLGQGLEFLIYFQGNSAPDKSGLPSDRFSAERTGGSVSTLTIQRTQQEDSAVYLCASSWGRGRGAFFGQGTRLTVV.

This clonotype was seen many times. The chain recombines TRBV20-1 with TRBJ2-1; 12 nucleotides agree with TRBD2. The CDR3 is 14 amino acids. Germline-derived CDR1 and CDR2 are DFQATT and SNEGSKA (reference sequence). V was clipped by 3 bases and J by 9 bases; unmatched bases: 6. The CDR3 nucleotides are TGCAGTGCTAGCTCTAGCGGGGGGGGTGGTGAGCAGTTCTTC. Amino acids: CSASSSGGGGEQFF.

The table lists this clonotype with many counts. This sequence joins TRBV4-3 and TRBJ1-2; D is perhaps TRBD1 (6 bases). The CDR3 has 17 amino acids. From germline, CDR1 is LGHNA and CDR2 YSLEER. V dropped 4 bases and J dropped 6 bases, with 24 bases sitting between them. CDR3 DNA: TGCGCCAGCAGCCCAGGGGAGGCGGGGGGCGGGTATCATGGCTACACCTTC. Protein: CASSPGEAGGGYHGYTF.

This clonotype was picked up many times. The DNA of the CDR3 is TGCAGTGCCACAGCGGGGAGGGCAGATACGCAGTATTTT. Translation gives CSATAGRADTQYF. The chain links TRBV20-1 to TRBJ2-3, with 7 bases lining up with TRBD2. With 6 bases clipped from V and 4 bases from J, the junction kept 7 bases outside the gene matches. The CDR3 consists of 13 residues. CDR1 is DFQATT, CDR2 SNEGSKA, per germline (reference sequence).

CDR3 DNA: TGTGCCAGCACGGGCCCTAACACTGAAGCTTTCTTT. It translates to CASTGPNTEAFF. V is TRBV2 and J is TRBJ1-1; D is unclear. Trimming took off 7 bases at V and 2 bases at J, with 8 bases between the two ends. CDR1 and CDR2 from the germline V gene are SNHLY and FYNNEI. The length of the CDR3 is 12 residues.

By share of the sample, this clonotype is medium-sized. The V call is TRBV15, the J call TRBJ1-2; D not resolved. V lost 1 base and J lost 6, with 9 bases in between. The CDR3 extends over 13 amino acids. The germline V gene has CDR1 LNHNV and CDR2 YYDKDF (reference sequence). The CDR3 nucleotides are TGTGCCACCAGCAGAGCACCAGTTGATGGCTACACCTTC. Encoded protein: CATSRAPVDGYTF.

This clonotype was seen ten or more times. The gene calls are TRBV19 and TRBJ1-5; D unclear. This CDR3 has 14 amino acids. Trimming shortened V by 5 bases and J by 6 bases, and 14 bases separated the two germline ends. Germline-derived CDR1 and CDR2 are LNHDA and SQIVND (reference sequence). The chain's CDR3 is CASSVQSLGQPQHF. The DNA of the CDR3 is TGTGCCAGTAGTGTTCAGTCGCTAGGTCAGCCCCAGCATTTT.

About this clonotype itself: This may come from a read error, since a much larger clone is one base off. The V gene is TRBV7-2, the J gene TRBJ1-1, with 9 bases that match TRBD1. Germline V gene sequence: CDR1 SGHTA, CDR2 FQGNSA. The CDR3 is made up of 16 amino acids. The chain's CDR3 is CASSQRDGTGTTEAFF. CDR3 sequence (DNA): TGCGCCAGCAGCCAAAGAGATGGGACAGGGACCACTGAAGCTTTCTTT. The full variable domain, in which reference TRBV7-2 and TRBJ1-1 provide the parts outside the CDR3, is GAGVSQSPSNKVTEKGKDVELRCDPISGHTALYWYRQSLGQGLEFLIYFQGNSAPDKSGLPSDRFSAERTGGSVSTLTIQRTQQEDSAVYLCASSQRDGTGTTEAFFGQGTRLTVV.

The gene calls are TRBV6-2 or TRBV6-3 and TRBJ2-7; D not certain. The V gene lost 5 bases and the J gene lost 5 bases, with 7 bases spanning the gap. CDR3 length equals 11 residues. Germline V gives CDR1 MNHEY, CDR2 SVGEGT. The CDR3 sequence is CASSNGHEQYF. In nucleotides, the CDR3 is TGTGCCAGCAGTAACGGACACGAGCAGTACTTC.

This rearrangement joins TRBV20-1 to TRBJ1-1; D ambiguous. Between the trimmed V and J ends, which lost 1 base and 3 bases, there was a span of 9 bases. Germline V lookup: CDR1 DFQATT, CDR2 SNEGSKA (reference sequence). This CDR3 comprises 13 residues. DNA for the CDR3: TGCAGTGCTAGAGTTAATCGAGACACTGAAGCTTTCTTT. This translates into CSARVNRDTEAFF.

This clonotype was seen only a few times. V usage is TRBV12-3 or TRBV12-4 and J usage is TRBJ2-1, with D hard to call. This CDR3 is built from 12 residues. V lost 6 bases, J lost 6 bases, and 9 bases lay in between. Here the CDR3 reads CASSQYSNEQFF. Here the CDR3 DNA reads TGTGCCAGCAGCCAGTACTCCAATGAGCAGTTCTTC.

Concerning this clonotype itself: One end of the junction varies from germline; a read error may be responsible. The V call is TRBV24-1, the J call TRBJ1-1; 10 bases line up with TRBD1. Germline CDR1 is KGHDR and CDR2 is SFDVKD. This CDR3 has 14 amino acids. CDR3 sequence reads: CAISESDRGLGAFF. The CDR3 bases are TGTGCCATCAGTGAGTCCGACAGGGGGCTTGGAGCTTTCTTT.

The V call is TRBV20-1, the J call TRBJ2-5; no reliable D call. The germline CDR1 and CDR2 sequences are DFQATT and SNEGSKA (reference sequence). This CDR3 spans 10 amino acids. V lost 8 bases, J lost 5 bases, and 9 bases lay in between. The DNA for the CDR3 is TGCAGTTCCGGCTGGGAGACCCAGTACTTC. The encoded protein is CSSGWETQYF.

V gene TRBV29-1 combines with J gene TRBJ2-1, with 14 bases fitting TRBD2. The germline V gene encodes CDR1 SQVTM and CDR2 ANQGSEA. The CDR3 is 14 residues long. CDR3: CSAVTSGGVNEQFF. CDR3 nucleotides: TGCAGTGCTGTGACTAGCGGGGGGGTCAATGAGCAGTTCTTC.

This clonotype was observed a handful of times. A junction boundary mismatches the germline segment, possibly from a read error. This chain joins TRBV11-2 and TRBJ2-1, with D perhaps matching TRBD1 (5 bases). CDR1 and CDR2 from the germline V gene are SGHAT and FQNNGV. The CDR3 has 16 residues. DNA of the CDR3: TGTGCCGGCAGCTTAGGCAGGGCCTACTCCTACAATGAGCAGTTCTTC. It yields the protein CAGSLGRAYSYNEQFF. Together with reference TRBV11-2 and TRBJ2-1, the CDR3 gives the full variable domain: EAGVAQSPRYKIIEKRQSVAFWCNPISGHATLYWYQQILGQGPKLLIQFQNNGVVDDSQLPKDRFSAERLKGVDSTLKIQPAKLEDSAVYLCAGSLGRAYSYNEQFFGPGTRLTVL.

The chain carries TRBV29-1 and TRBJ2-5; D is perhaps TRBD1 (6 bases). This CDR3 is 14 amino acids long. The ends were cut back, 6 bases at V and 4 bases at J, with 18 bases in the middle. Germline loops: CDR1 SQVTM, CDR2 ANQGSEA. The CDR3 here is CSVGRWGQRETQYF. CDR3 coding DNA: TGCAGCGTCGGCCGATGGGGGCAGCGAGAGACCCAGTACTTC.

J is TRBJ2-7 and V is TRBV15; a possible D gene is TRBD2 (5 bases). The germline CDR1 and CDR2 sequences are LNHNV and YYDKDF (reference sequence). The CDR3 has 15 residues. V gave up 1 base and J gave up 1 base, with 11 bases separating them. For the CDR3, the DNA is TGTGCCACCAGCAGAGGGTTTCCGGGATCCTACGAGCAGTACTTC. Its translation: CATSRGFPGSYEQYF.

The chain combines TRBV7-2 with TRBJ2-3; D remains ambiguous. The CDR3 is made up of 12 amino acids. Trimming took off 1 base at V and 7 bases at J, with 6 bases between the two ends. CDR1 SGHTA and CDR2 FQGNSA come from the germline V gene. CDR3 nucleotide sequence: TGTGCCAGCAGCTTAGGCGTATATACGCAGTATTTT. Protein product: CASSLGVYTQYF.

This clonotype came up many times. The chain is built from TRBV20-1 and TRBJ1-6; no reliable D call. The germline V gene has CDR1 DFQATT and CDR2 SNEGSKA (reference sequence). There are 12 residues in the CDR3. V lost 3 bases to trimming and J lost 7 bases, with 7 bases between them. CDR3: CSASAQNSPLHF. The DNA for the CDR3 is TGCAGTGCTAGCGCACAGAATTCACCCCTCCACTTT.

The chain joins TRBV25-1 to TRBJ2-1; D gene unclear. V was pared by 1 base and J by 4 bases, with 11 bases between. From germline, CDR1 is MGHDK and CDR2 SYGVNS. The CDR3 loop spans 15 amino acids. The DNA for the CDR3 is TGTGCCAGCAGTGAATCCTCCAGGTGGTACAATGAGCAGTTCTTC. Encoded protein: CASSESSRWYNEQFF. The complete variable domain, with remaining parts taken from reference TRBV25-1 and TRBJ2-1, reads EADIYQTPRYLVIGTGKKITLECSQTMGHDKMYWYQQDPGMELHLIHYSYGVNSTEKGDLSSESTVSRIRTEHFPLTLESARPSHTSQYLCASSESSRWYNEQFFGPGTRLTVL.

A note on this clonotype: A much larger clone lies a single base off, so this may be a read error. The chain has TRBV6-1 and TRBJ2-7; TRBD1 agrees at 10 bases. There are 15 residues in the CDR3. In germline, CDR1 is MNHNS, CDR2 SASEGT. Here the CDR3 reads CASRLTGGDSYERYF. CDR3 DNA sequence: TGTGCCAGCAGGCTGACAGGGGGCGACTCCTACGAGCGGTACTTC.

The V call is TRBV25-1, the J call TRBJ1-4, with D possibly being TRBD1 (5 bases). The germline V gene encodes CDR1 MGHDK and CDR2 SYGVNS. Trimming removed 10 bases from V and 8 bases from J, with 17 bases in between. This CDR3 is 13 amino acids long. CDR3 loop: CATSTDLGEKLFF. The CDR3 DNA reads as TGTGCCACGTCGACAGACCTAGGCGAAAAACTGTTTTTT.

The chain combines TRBV27 with TRBJ1-1, with D uncertain. The V gene's germline CDR1 is MNHEY and CDR2 SMNVEV (reference sequence). This CDR3 is built from 15 residues. With 5 bases removed from V and 0 bases from J, the gap between germline ends came to 13 bases. CDR3 amino acids: CASSPSAYLNTEAFF. The CDR3 coding sequence is TGTGCCAGCAGTCCATCGGCCTATCTGAACACTGAAGCTTTCTTT.

This clonotype was found many times. For the CDR3, the DNA is TGTGCCAGCAGCTTAGACGTATATGAGGGACTCAGCTCTGGGGCCAACGTCCTGACTTTC. Translated, it gives CASSLDVYEGLSSGANVLTF. This chain connects TRBV11-3 to TRBJ2-6, with a weak D call TRBD2 (6 bases). V lost 0 bases to trimming and J lost 0 bases, with 18 bases between them. Germline assignment: CDR1 SGHNT and CDR2 YENEEA. CDR3 size: 20 residues.

This clonotype was counted many times. This chain connects TRBV5-4 to TRBJ1-2, with a possible D match to TRBD1 (6 bases). CDR1 SGHNT and CDR2 YYREEE come from the germline V gene (reference sequence). The CDR3 loop spans 13 amino acids. Trimming pared 5 bases from V and 2 bases from J, leaving 10 bases between. The CDR3 protein is CASRQTGNYGYTF. The CDR3 DNA sequence: TGTGCCAGCAGGCAAACAGGGAACTATGGCTACACCTTC.

V and J are TRBV15 and TRBJ2-1, with 12 nucleotides matching TRBD2. With V trimmed by 11 bases and J by 10 bases, 6 bases remained unmatched. Germline V gene data show CDR1 as LNHNV and CDR2 as YYDKDF (reference sequence). This CDR3 spans 12 amino acids. The CDR3 bases are TGTGCCTCTAGCGGGGGGGCGGGGGAGCAGTTCTTC. This encodes CASSGGAGEQFF. Variable domain in full (rest from reference TRBV15 and TRBJ2-1): DAMVIQNPRYQVTQFGKPVTLSCSQTLNHNVMYWYQQKSSQAPKLLFHYYDKDFNNEADTPDNFQSRRPNTSFCFLDIRSPGLGDTAMYLCASSGGAGEQFFGPGTRLTVL.

There are a few counts of this clonotype. The chain employs TRBV19 and TRBJ1-5, with 7 nucleotides matching TRBD1. This CDR3 has 15 amino acids. V was clipped by 2 bases and J by 2 bases; unmatched bases: 3. The germline V gene has CDR1 LNHDA and CDR2 SQIVND (reference sequence). CDR3 sequence reads: CASSIRTGGNQPQHF. CDR3 in DNA: TGTGCCAGTAGTATAAGGACAGGCGGCAATCAGCCCCAGCATTTT.